This T cell receptor beta chain stems from a study of blood T cell repertoires in COVID-19. Study summary: Acute and convalescent COVID-19 specimens originated in the United States, Italy and Spain.

The CDR3 length is 13 residues. Germline CDR1 MNHNY, CDR2 SVGAGI (reference sequence). The V end was cut by 6 bases, the J end by 6 bases, with 11 bases between. The table came from immunoSEQ multiplex PCR; TCRdb's copy has only in-frame clones and leaves some out. This table has tens of thousands of clones, 75% to 90% appearing once. This rearrangement joins TRBV6-6 to TRBJ2-2; no reliable D call. The sample comprised peripheral blood. The source is a human donor in a cohort sampled during active COVID-19. The CDR3 reads CASRMSGSGELFF. The CDR3 nucleotides are TGTGCCAGCAGGATGTCAGGATCCGGGGAGCTGTTTTTT.